In its sample, the clone carrying this T cell receptor (beta chain) was seen many times. Trimming pared 7 bases from V and 5 bases from J, leaving 18 bases between. The CDR3 length is 13 residues. In germline, CDR1 is SQVTM, CDR2 ANQGSEA. This entry is derived from a study of regulatory T cells in long-lasting Graves disease. Time point defined: newly diagnosed GD, antithyroid drugs for less than 3 months. There was RNA extracted from PBMCs, and the TCR library was made from it. Construction of the TCR beta libraries employed iRepertoire HTBI primers in conjunction with Arm-PCR of CDR3 regions. Via MiXCR, TCRdb re-called the multiplex PCR reads, giving one row per CDR3 protein. The sample records over 200,000 distinct CDR3 sequences, approximately 18% being singletons. These sequences were also reported in another study, on T cells in Graves' hyperthyroidism and ophthalmopathy.

The sample in question was peripheral blood mononuclear cells (PBMCs), obtained at new diagnosis, from a patient treated with antithyroid drugs. The V gene is TRBV29-1, the J gene TRBJ2-7; unclear D gene. This clonotype was sampled from a woman under 40 with Graves disease. CDR3 bases: TGCAGCGCTACGGACCGAAGGAAGGACGAGCAGTACTTC. Translating it yields CSATDRRKDEQYF.